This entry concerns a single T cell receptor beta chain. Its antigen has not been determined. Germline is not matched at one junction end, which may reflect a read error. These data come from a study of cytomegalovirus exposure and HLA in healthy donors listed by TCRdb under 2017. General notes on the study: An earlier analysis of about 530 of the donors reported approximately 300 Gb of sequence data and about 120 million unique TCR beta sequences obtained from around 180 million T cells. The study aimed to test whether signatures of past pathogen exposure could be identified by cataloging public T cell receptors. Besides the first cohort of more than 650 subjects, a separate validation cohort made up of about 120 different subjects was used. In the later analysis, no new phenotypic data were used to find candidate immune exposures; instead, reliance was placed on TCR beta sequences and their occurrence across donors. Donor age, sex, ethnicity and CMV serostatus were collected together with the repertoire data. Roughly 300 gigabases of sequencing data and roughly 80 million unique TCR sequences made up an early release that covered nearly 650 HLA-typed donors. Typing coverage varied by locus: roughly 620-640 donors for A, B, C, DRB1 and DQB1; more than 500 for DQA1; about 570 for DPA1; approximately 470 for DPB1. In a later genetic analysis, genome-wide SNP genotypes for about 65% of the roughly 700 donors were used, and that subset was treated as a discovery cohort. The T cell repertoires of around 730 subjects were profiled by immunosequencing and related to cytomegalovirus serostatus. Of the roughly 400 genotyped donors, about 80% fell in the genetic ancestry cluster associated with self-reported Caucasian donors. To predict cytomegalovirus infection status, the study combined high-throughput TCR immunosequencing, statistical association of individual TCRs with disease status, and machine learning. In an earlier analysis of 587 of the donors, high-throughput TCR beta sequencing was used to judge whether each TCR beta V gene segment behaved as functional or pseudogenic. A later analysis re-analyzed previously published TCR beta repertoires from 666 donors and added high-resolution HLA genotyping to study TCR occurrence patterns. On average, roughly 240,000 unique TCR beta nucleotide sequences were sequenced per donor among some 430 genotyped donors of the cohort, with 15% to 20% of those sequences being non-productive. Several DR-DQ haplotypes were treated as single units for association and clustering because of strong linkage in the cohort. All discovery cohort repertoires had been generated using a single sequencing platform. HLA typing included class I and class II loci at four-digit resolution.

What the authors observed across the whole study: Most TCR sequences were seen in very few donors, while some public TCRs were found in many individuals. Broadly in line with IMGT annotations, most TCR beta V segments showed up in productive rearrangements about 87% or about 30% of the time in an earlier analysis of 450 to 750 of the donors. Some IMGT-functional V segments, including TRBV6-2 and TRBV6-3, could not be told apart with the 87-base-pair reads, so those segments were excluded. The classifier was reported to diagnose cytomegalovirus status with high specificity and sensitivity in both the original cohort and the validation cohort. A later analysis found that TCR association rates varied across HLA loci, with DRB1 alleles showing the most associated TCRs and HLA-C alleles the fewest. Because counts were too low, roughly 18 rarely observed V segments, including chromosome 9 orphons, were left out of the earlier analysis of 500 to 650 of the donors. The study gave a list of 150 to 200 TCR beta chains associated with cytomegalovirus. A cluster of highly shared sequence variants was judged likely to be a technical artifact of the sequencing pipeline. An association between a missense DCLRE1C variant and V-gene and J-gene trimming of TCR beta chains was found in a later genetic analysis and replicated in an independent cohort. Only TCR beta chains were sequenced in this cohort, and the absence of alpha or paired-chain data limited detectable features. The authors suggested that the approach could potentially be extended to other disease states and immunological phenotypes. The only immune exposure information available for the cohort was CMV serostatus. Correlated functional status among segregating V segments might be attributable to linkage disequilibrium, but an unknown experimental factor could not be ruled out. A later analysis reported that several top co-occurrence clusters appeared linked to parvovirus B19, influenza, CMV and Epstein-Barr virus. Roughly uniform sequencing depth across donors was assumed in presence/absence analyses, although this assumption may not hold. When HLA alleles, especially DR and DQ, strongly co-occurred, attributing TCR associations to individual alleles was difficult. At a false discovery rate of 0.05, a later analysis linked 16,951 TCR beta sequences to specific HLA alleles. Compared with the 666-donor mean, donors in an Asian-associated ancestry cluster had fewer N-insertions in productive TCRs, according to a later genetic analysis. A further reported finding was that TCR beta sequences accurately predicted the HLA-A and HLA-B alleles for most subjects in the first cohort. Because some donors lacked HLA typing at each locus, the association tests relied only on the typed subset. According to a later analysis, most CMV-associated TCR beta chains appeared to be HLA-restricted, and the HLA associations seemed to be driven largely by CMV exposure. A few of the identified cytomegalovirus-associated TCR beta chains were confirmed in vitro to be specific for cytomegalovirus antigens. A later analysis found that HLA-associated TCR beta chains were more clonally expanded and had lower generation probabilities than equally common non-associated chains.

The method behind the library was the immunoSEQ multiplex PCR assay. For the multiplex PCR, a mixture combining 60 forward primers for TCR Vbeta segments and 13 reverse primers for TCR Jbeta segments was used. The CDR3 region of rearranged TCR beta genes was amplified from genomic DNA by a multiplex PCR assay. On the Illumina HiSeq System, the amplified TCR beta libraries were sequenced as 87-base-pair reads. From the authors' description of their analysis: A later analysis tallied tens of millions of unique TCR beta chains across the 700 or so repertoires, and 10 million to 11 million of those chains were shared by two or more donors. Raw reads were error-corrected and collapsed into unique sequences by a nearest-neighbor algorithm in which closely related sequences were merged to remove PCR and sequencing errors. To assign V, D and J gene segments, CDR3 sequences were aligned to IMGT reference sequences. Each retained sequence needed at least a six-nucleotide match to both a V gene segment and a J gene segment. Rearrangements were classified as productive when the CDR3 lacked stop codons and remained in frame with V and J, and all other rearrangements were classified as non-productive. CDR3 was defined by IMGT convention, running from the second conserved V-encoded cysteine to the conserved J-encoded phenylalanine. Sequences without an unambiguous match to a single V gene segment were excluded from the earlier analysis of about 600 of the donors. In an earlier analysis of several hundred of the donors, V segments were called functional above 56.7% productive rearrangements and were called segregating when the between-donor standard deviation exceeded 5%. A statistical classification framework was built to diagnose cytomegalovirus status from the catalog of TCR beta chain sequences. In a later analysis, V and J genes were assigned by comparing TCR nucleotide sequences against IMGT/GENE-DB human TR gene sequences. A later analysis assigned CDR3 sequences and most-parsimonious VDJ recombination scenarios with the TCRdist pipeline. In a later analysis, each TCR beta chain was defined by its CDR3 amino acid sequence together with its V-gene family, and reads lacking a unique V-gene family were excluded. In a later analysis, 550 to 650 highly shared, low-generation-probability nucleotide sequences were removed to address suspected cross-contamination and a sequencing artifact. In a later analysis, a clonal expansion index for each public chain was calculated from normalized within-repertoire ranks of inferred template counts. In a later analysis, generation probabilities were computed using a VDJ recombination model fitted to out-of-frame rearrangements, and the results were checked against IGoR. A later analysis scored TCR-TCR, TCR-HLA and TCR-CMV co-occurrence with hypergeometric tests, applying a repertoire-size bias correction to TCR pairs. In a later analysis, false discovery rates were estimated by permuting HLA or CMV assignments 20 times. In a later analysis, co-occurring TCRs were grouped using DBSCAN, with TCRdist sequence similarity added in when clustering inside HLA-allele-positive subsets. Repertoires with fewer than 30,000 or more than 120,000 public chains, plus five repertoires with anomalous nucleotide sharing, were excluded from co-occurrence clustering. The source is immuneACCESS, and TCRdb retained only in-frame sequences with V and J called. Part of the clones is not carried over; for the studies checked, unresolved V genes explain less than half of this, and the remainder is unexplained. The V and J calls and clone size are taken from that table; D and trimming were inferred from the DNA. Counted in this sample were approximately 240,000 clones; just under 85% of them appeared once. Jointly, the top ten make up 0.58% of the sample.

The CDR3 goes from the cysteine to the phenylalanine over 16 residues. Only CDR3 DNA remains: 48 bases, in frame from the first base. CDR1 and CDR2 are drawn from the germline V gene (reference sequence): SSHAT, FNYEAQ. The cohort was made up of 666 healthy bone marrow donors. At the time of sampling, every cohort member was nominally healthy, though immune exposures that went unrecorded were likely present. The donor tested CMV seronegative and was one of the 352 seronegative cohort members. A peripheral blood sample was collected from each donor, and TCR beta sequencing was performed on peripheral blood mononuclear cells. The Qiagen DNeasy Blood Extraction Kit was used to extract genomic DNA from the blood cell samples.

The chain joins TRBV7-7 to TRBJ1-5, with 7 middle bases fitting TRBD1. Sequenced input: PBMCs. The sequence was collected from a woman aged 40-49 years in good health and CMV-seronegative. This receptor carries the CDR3 CASSLQDRSSNQPQHF. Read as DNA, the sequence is TGTGCTAGCAGCTTACAGGACAGGTCCTCCAATCAGCCCCAGCATTTT.